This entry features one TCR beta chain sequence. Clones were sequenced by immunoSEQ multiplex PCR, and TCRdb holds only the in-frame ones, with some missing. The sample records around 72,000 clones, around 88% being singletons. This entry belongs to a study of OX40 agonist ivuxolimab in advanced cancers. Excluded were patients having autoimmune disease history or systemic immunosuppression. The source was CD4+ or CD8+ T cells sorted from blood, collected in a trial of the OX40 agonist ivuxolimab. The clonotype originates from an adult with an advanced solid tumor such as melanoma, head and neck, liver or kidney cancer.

Here the CDR3 DNA reads TGTGCCAGCAGCAAGCAGGGACAGGGTATTAGGATGAACACTGAAGCTTTCTTT. Protein product: CASSKQGQGIRMNTEAFF. The chain carries TRBV27 and TRBJ1-1; 9 bases line up with TRBD1. The CDR3 sequence is 18 residues long. CDR1 is MNHEY, CDR2 SMNVEV, per germline (reference sequence). After removal of 6 bases from V and 0 bases from J, the junction contained 14 bases not matched to a gene.